This is a list of T cell receptor beta chains from one sample in a study of T cells in Graves' hyperthyroidism and ophthalmopathy. TCRdb re-derived calls from the multiplex PCR reads in MiXCR, one entry per CDR3 protein. The top ten clones hold 30% to 40% of a sample with around 690,000 distinct CDR3 sequences, less than 25% of them seen once. Sequenced input: blood. These TCRs come from a man in his thirties or forties with Graves' ophthalmopathy. CDR3s include the opening cysteine and the closing phenylalanine or tryptophan. The D gene is left open where the match is weak. Clone size is shown for a subset of rows, as once, few, many or a class of expanded clone.

DNA	CDR3	J	V	D	size
TGCGCCAGCAGCTTACAGGGGCCAGACCTGAACACTGAAGCTTTCTTT	CASSLQGPDLNTEAFF	TRBJ1-1	TRBV5-1	TRBD1	many
TGTGCCAGCAGTCGACAGAGCTATAGCAATCAGCCCCAGCATTTT	CASSRQSYSNQPQHF	TRBJ1-5	TRBV28	-	few
TGTGCCAGCAGGGAAAGGACGACAGGGTATGAAGCTTTCTTT	CASRERTTGYEAFF	TRBJ1-1	TRBV28	TRBD1	many
TGTGCCAGCAGCCGAACCCGACTAGCGGGGAGCACAGATACGCAGTATTTT	CASSRTRLAGSTDTQYF	TRBJ2-3	TRBV27	TRBD2	many
TGTGCCAGCAGCTTAGTCCAGACGAATGAGCAGTTCTTC	CASSLVQTNEQFF	TRBJ2-1	TRBV13	-	few
TGTGCCAGCAGCCGGACTAGTAATGGCTACGAGCAGTACTTC	CASSRTSNGYEQYF	TRBJ2-7	TRBV14	TRBD2	few
TGTGCCAGCAGTCCACCACGGACAGGCGGCACAGATACGCAGTATTTT	CASSPPRTGGTDTQYF	TRBJ2-3	TRBV25-1	TRBD1	-
TGTGCCATCAGTCAGTCTTTGATAGCCGGTGGGGGCCTACAGCTAGCCAAAAACATTCAGTACTTC	CAISQSLIAGGGLQLAKNIQYF	TRBJ2-4	TRBV10-3	-	few
TGTGCCATCAGTCCTCTCCTGACAGGGTCGGGAAGCACCATATATTTT	CAISPLLTGSGSTIYF	TRBJ1-3	TRBV10-3	TRBD1	-
TGTGCCAGCAGCGAAAACAGGGGAAGCACTGAAGCTTTCTTT	CASSENRGSTEAFF	TRBJ1-1	TRBV7-3	TRBD1	many
TGTGCCAGCAGTTACTCGAGGGGACGGAGCAATCAGCCCCAGCATTTT	CASSYSRGRSNQPQHF	TRBJ1-5	TRBV6-2/TRBV6-3	-	many
TGTGCCAGCAGCTTAACTTTGGGGGGCTGGGAGACCCAGTACTTC	CASSLTLGGWETQYF	TRBJ2-5	TRBV7-3	-	few
TGTGCCACCAGCATACTAGCGGGAGTGGGAGAGACCCAGTACTTC	CATSILAGVGETQYF	TRBJ2-5	TRBV15	TRBD2	few
TGTGCCAGCAGTTTATCCCCGGCCTTATCGCTTTATTCACCCCTCCACTTT	CASSLSPALSLYSPLHF	TRBJ1-6	TRBV27	-	once
TGTGCCACCAGTGACCGGACGGCCTACAATGAGCAGTTCTTC	CATSDRTAYNEQFF	TRBJ2-1	TRBV24-1	-	-
TGTGCCAGCACCCGCTCCCCTAGCGGGAGCTACGAGCAGTACTTC	CASTRSPSGSYEQYF	TRBJ2-7	TRBV18	TRBD2	few
TGCAGGGCAGGGGACGGGAACACTGAAGCTTTCTTT	CRAGDGNTEAFF	TRBJ1-1	TRBV20-1	-	few
TGTGCCAGCAGTTTGGGAGCAGGGTCCAATCAGCCCCAGCATTTT	CASSLGAGSNQPQHF	TRBJ1-5	TRBV28	-	many
TGTGCCAGCACGCGAGAGTTGGCAACTAATGAAAAACTGTTTTTT	CASTRELATNEKLFF	TRBJ1-4	TRBV2	-	many
TGCAGTGCCCGAAGGACTAGCGGGAGAGGCACAGATACGCAGTATTTT	CSARRTSGRGTDTQYF	TRBJ2-3	TRBV20-1	TRBD2	-
TGTGCCAGCAGCCAAGCTGGGGTTCAGTACTTC	CASSQAGVQYF	TRBJ2-5	TRBV14	-	-
TGTGCCAGCAGTGACGGGGCGACATCAAACTATGGCTACACCTTC	CASSDGATSNYGYTF	TRBJ1-2	TRBV2	-	many
TGTGCCAGCAGTTTCCTTACAGGGGGTCTAGAGACCCAGTACTTC	CASSFLTGGLETQYF	TRBJ2-5	TRBV28	TRBD1	-
TGCAGCGTTTTGGACACGGGACAGGGTAATGAGCAGTACTTC	CSVLDTGQGNEQYF	TRBJ2-7	TRBV29-1	TRBD1	few
TGTGCCAGCACCCTCGAGGGCTGGGATCAGCCCCAGCATTTT	CASTLEGWDQPQHF	TRBJ1-5	TRBV12-3/TRBV12-4	-	many
TGTGCCAGCAGTGTGGTGGTAGCGGGGACAGATACGCAGTATTTT	CASSVVVAGTDTQYF	TRBJ2-3	TRBV2	TRBD2	many
TGCGCCAGCAGCTTGAATTTTCGGGGGCCGAACACCGGGGAGCTGTTTTTT	CASSLNFRGPNTGELFF	TRBJ2-2	TRBV5-1	-	many